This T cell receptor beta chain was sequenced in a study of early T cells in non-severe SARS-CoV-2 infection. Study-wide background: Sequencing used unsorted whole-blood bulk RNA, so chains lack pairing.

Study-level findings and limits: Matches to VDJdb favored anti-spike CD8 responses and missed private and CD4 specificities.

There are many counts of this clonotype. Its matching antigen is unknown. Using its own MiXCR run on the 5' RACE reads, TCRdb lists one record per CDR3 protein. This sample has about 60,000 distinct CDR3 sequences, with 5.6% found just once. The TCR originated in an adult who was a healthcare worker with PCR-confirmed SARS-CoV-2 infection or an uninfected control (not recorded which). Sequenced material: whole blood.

The CDR3 sequence is CASSLETGTLRGYTF. The CDR3 bases are TGTGCCAGCAGCTTGGAGACAGGGACCTTAAGAGGCTACACCTTC. This sequence joins TRBV7-2 and TRBJ1-2, with 7 nucleotides matching TRBD1. The germline CDR1 and CDR2 sequences are SGHTA and FQGNSA. The V and J ends lost 3 bases and 8 bases, in that order; junction bases with no gene match: 12. This CDR3 has 15 amino acids.